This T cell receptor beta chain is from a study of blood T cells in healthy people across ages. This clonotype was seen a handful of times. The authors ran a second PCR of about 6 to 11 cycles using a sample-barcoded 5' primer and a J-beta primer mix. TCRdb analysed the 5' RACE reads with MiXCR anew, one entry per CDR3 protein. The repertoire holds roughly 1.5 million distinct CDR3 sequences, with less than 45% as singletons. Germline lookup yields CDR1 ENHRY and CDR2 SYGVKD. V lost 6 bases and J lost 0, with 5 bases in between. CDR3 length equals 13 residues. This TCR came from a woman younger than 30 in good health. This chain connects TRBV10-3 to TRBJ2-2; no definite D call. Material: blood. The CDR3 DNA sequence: TGTGCCATCAGCCCTACGAACACCGGGGAGCTGTTTTTT. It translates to CAISPTNTGELFF.